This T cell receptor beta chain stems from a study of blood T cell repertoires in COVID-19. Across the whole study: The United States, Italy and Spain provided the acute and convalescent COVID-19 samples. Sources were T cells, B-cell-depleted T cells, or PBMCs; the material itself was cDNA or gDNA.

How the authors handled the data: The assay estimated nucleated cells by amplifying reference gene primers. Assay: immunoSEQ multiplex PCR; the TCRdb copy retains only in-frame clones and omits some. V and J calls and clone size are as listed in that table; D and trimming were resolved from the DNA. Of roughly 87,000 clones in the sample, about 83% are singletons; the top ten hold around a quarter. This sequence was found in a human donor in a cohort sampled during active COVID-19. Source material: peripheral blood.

The CDR3 nucleotides read TGTGCCAGCAGTTCCCCCCAGGGACAGCCGAACTATGGCTACACCTTC. Translated: CASSSPQGQPNYGYTF. This sequence joins TRBV6-5 and TRBJ1-2; 7 nucleotides align to TRBD1. The CDR3 covers 16 residues. Trimming at V came to 4 bases and at J to 2 bases, leaving 10 bases not matched to a gene. In germline, CDR1 is MNHEY, CDR2 SVGAGI.